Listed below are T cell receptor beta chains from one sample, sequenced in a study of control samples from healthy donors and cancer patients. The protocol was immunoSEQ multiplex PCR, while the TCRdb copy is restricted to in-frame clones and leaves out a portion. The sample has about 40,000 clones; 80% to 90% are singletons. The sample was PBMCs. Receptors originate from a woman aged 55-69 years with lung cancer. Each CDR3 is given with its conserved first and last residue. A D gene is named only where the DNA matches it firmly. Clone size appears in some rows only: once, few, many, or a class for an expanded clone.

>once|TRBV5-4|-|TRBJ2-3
CASSGGTDTQYF
TGTGCCAGCAGCGGTGGCACAGATACGCAGTATTTT
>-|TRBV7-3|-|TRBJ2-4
CASSLSALAKNIQYF
TGTGCCAGCAGCTTAAGTGCATTAGCCAAAAACATTCAGTACTTC
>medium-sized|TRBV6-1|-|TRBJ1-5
CASSEGQDNQPQHF
TGTGCCAGCAGTGAAGGACAAGACAATCAGCCCCAGCATTTT
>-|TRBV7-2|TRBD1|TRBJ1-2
CASSIGTGASNYGYTF
TGTGCCAGCAGCATCGGGACAGGCGCATCTAACTATGGCTACACCTTC
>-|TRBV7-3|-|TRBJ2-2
CASSSTGAGELFF
TGTGCCAGCAGCTCAACGGGAGCCGGGGAGCTGTTTTTT
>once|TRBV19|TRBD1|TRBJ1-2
CASSITTGDYGYTF
TGTGCCAGTAGTATCACGACAGGGGACTATGGCTACACCTTC
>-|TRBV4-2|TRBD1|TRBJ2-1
CASSQGSQGDTPFF
TGTGCCAGCAGCCAAGGCAGTCAGGGGGACACACCGTTCTTC
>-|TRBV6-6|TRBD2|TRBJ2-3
CASSRGLAGATTDTQYF
TGTGCCAGCAGTCGGGGACTAGCGGGGGCTACGACAGATACGCAGTATTTT
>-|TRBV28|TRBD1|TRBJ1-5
CASSGQDNRPQHF
TGTGCCAGCAGTGGACAGGACAATCGGCCCCAGCATTTT
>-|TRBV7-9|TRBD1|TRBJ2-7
CASSQRLGQGTYEQYF
TGTGCCAGCAGCCAACGCCTGGGACAGGGGACCTACGAGCAGTACTTC
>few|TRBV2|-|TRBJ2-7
CASSEYRDNSYEQYF
TGTGCCAGCAGTGAATATCGTGACAACTCCTACGAGCAGTACTTC
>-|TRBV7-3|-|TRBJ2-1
CASSLSPAGYNEQFF
TGTGCCAGCAGCTTAAGCCCAGCGGGTTACAATGAGCAGTTCTTC
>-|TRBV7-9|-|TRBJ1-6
CASSPEGYNSPLHF
TGTGCCAGCAGCCCGGAGGGATATAATTCACCCCTCCACTTT
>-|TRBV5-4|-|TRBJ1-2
CASSPRGNYGYTF
TGTGCCAGCAGCCCTCGGGGAAACTATGGCTACACCTTC
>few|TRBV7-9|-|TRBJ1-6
CASSLRSVGDSPLHF
TGTGCCAGCAGCTTAAGGTCGGTCGGGGATTCACCCCTCCACTTT
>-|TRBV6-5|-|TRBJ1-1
CASSYNHGGTEAFF
TGTGCCAGCAGTTATAACCACGGGGGCACTGAAGCTTTCTTT
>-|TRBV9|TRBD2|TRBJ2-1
CASFPTSGLYNEQFF
TGTGCCAGCTTTCCGACTAGCGGCCTCTACAATGAGCAGTTCTTC
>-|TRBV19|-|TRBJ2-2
CASRDSGTGGELFF
TGTGCCAGTAGGGATAGCGGGACAGGCGGGGAGCTGTTTTTT
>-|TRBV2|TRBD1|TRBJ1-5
CASTGQAGQPQHF
TGTGCCAGCACCGGACAGGCAGGACAGCCCCAGCATTTT
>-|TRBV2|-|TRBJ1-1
CASMGEVGTEAFF
TGTGCCAGCATGGGGGAGGTGGGCACTGAAGCTTTCTTT
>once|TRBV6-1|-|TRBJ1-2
CASSEDRWTTNYGYTF
TGTGCCAGCAGTGAAGATCGGTGGACTACTAACTATGGCTACACCTTC
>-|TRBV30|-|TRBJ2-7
CAYSGTYYEQYF
TGTGCCTACTCCGGGACTTACTACGAGCAGTACTTC
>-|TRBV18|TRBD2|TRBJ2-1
CASSPGTSGSGNEQFF
TGTGCCAGCTCACCAGGGACTAGCGGGAGCGGCAATGAGCAGTTCTTC
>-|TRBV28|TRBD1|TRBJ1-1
CASSEIDRDTEAFF
TGTGCCAGCAGTGAGATAGACAGGGATACTGAAGCTTTCTTT
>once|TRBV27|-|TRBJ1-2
CASSLLLGGGYTF
TGTGCCAGCAGTTTATTACTCGGGGGAGGCTACACCTTC
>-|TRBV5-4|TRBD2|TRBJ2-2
CASSSEAGVNTGELFF
TGTGCCAGCAGCTCAGAAGCGGGAGTGAACACCGGGGAGCTGTTTTTT
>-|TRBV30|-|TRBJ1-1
CAWTGQYTEAFF
TGTGCCTGGACAGGACAGTACACTGAAGCTTTCTTT
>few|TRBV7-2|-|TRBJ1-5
CASSIPHSKMTLQPQHF
TGTGCCAGCAGCATACCCCACTCTAAAATGACACTGCAGCCCCAGCATTTT
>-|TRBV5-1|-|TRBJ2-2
CASSLVLATGELFF
TGCGCCAGCAGCTTGGTGCTAGCGACCGGGGAGCTGTTTTTT
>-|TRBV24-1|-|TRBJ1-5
CATQGDSNQPQHF
TGTGCCACCCAAGGAGATAGCAATCAGCCCCAGCATTTT
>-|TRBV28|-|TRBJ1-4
CASSPPGRPNEKLFF
TGTGCCAGCAGTCCACCGGGACGTCCTAATGAAAAACTGTTTTTT
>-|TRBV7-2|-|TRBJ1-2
CASSDTGPGYTF
TGTGCCAGCAGCGACACAGGGCCTGGCTACACCTTC
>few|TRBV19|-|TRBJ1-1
CASIRTQNTEAFF
TGTGCCAGTATTCGGACTCAGAACACTGAAGCTTTCTTT
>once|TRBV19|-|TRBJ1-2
CASRDPGTYGYTF
TGTGCCAGCCGGGATCCTGGGACCTATGGCTACACCTTC
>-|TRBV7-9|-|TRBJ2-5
CASSPISVETQYF
TGTGCCAGCAGCCCGATCTCGGTGGAGACCCAGTACTTC